These 26 T cell receptor beta chains came from one sample sequenced in a study of beta chain features in type 1 diabetes. General observations from the study: When Type 1 diabetes patients were examined, their TCRB CDR3s proved moderately but significantly shorter in all four CD4+ subsets.

The antigens these receptors bind are not known. All of the isolated RNA was reverse transcribed, so expressed TCRB transcripts were sequenced. TCRdb's table, derived via immunoSEQ multiplex PCR, lists solely in-frame clones and lacks some. The table has roughly 730,000 clones, roughly 13% seen once; the top ten hold around 0.022%. Sequencing was carried out using naive CD4+ T cells from blood. The receptors come from a man aged 18-30 years with type 1 diabetes.

This sequence joins TRBV25-1 and TRBJ2-4; 9 bases map to TRBD1. The V gene end was trimmed by 2 bases and the J gene end by 6 bases; junction bases not matched to a gene: 8. The CDR3 totals 16 residues. The V gene's germline CDR1 is MGHDK and CDR2 SYGVNS. The CDR3 region is CASSEVGTGYRNIQYF. The DNA of the CDR3 is TGTGCCAGCAGTGAAGTCGGGACAGGGTATAGAAACATTCAGTACTTC.

This clone was seen more than once but under ten times. This rearrangement joins TRBV2 to TRBJ2-5; maybe TRBD2 (6 bases). The V end lost 9 bases, the J end lost 5 bases, and 22 bases lay between the germline ends. Germline assignment: CDR1 SNHLY and CDR2 FYNNEI. There are 15 residues in the CDR3. The CDR3 loop is CASALAGPSGETQYF. The DNA for the CDR3 is TGTGCCAGTGCATTGGCGGGGCCCTCCGGGGAGACCCAGTACTTC.

This clone was seen a handful of times. The chain combines TRBV29-1 with TRBJ2-7, with 9 bases fitting TRBD1. The germline gives CDR1 SQVTM, CDR2 ANQGSEA. The CDR3 has 15 amino acids. V shed 5 bases, J shed 4 bases, and the junction held 12 bases outside the gene matches. Here the CDR3 reads CSVPSGQGPPYEQYF. CDR3 nucleotide sequence: TGCAGCGTTCCCTCGGGACAGGGTCCGCCATACGAGCAGTACTTC.

The chain uses TRBV30 and TRBJ2-1; a possible D gene is TRBD2 (5 bases). Germline V gene data show CDR1 as GTSNPN and CDR2 as SVGIG (reference sequence). There are 11 residues in the CDR3. V was trimmed by 2 bases and J by 8 bases, leaving 7 bases between them. CDR3 coding DNA: TGTGCCTGGAGTCGGGATTATGAGCAGTTCTTC. Protein: CAWSRDYEQFF.

The genes are TRBV19 and TRBJ2-3; 8 bases are a match to TRBD2. From germline, CDR1 is LNHDA and CDR2 SQIVND (reference sequence). This CDR3 is built from 13 residues. With V trimmed by 6 bases and J by 5 bases, 4 bases remained unmatched. This chain's CDR3 is CASRRGVVDTQYF. The CDR3 DNA is TGTGCCAGTAGGCGGGGGGTTGTAGATACGCAGTATTTT.

This clone was found a few times. This sample also contains other DNA sequences that code for the same CDR3. CDR3 residues: CASSYPGRNSPLHF. The CDR3 region has the DNA TGTGCCAGCAGTTACCCCGGACGTAATTCACCCCTCCACTTT. J is TRBJ1-6 and V is TRBV6-5; D is unresolved. The CDR3 is 14 residues long. The V and J ends lost 2 bases and 6 bases respectively, with 8 bases between them. Germline CDR1 and CDR2: MNHEY and SVGAGI.

The sample holds a few counts of this clone. The chain is built from TRBV2 and TRBJ1-5, with D perhaps TRBD1 (6 bases). The CDR3 has 15 amino acids. Germline values: CDR1 SNHLY, CDR2 FYNNEI. The germline V and J ends were trimmed by 7 bases and 5 bases, with 18 bases remaining between them. The CDR3 is CASTIRQGMDQPQHF. The CDR3 nucleotides read TGTGCCAGCACAATTAGGCAGGGGATGGATCAGCCCCAGCATTTT.

This chain links TRBV6-5 with TRBJ2-5; D could derive from TRBD1 or TRBD2 (6 bases each). Trimming removed 5 bases from V and 6 bases from J, with 19 bases in between. CDR3 size: 15 residues. CDR1 is MNHEY, CDR2 SVGAGI, per germline. The CDR3 loop is CASSTASEGGKTQYF. CDR3 sequence (DNA): TGTGCCAGCAGTACCGCTAGTGAGGGGGGAAAGACCCAGTACTTC.

This clone was detected only a few times. One end of the junction varies from germline; a read error may be responsible. The DNA for the CDR3 is TGTGCCAGCAGCTTATGGACAGGGAGCAATTCACCCCTCCACTTT. This codes for CASSLWTGSNSPLHF. J is TRBJ1-6 and V is TRBV27, with 8 bases aligning to TRBD1. This CDR3 region has 15 residues. Germline CDR1 reads MNHEY; CDR2 reads SMNVEV (reference sequence).

The chain couples TRBV18 to TRBJ2-6; no definite D call. The CDR3 runs to 16 residues. V was cut by 0 bases and J by 0 bases, with 6 bases left in between. Germline-derived CDR1 and CDR2 are KGHSH and LQKENI. This CDR3 reads CASSPPPSSGANVLTF. DNA for the CDR3: TGTGCCAGCTCACCACCGCCTAGCTCTGGGGCCAACGTCCTGACTTTC.

This chain uses TRBV4-1 with TRBJ1-1, with D perhaps TRBD1 (5 bases). V was trimmed by 1 base and J by 0 bases, leaving 12 bases between them. This CDR3 has 16 residues. Germline V gives CDR1 MGHRA, CDR2 YSYEKL. The CDR3 here is CASSQAWGNLNTEAFF. Written as DNA, the CDR3 is TGCGCCAGCAGCCAAGCGTGGGGGAACCTGAACACTGAAGCTTTCTTT.

Points on this clone: Other DNA sequences in the sample encode the same CDR3. The CDR3 DNA reads TGTGCCTGGGACAGGGGCACGGGCACTGAAGCTTTCTTT. Translating it yields CAWDRGTGTEAFF. The V gene is TRBV30, the J gene TRBJ1-1; 8 bases are a match to TRBD1. CDR1 and CDR2 (germline): GTSNPN, SVGIG (reference sequence). CDR3 size: 13 residues. Trimming took 5 bases from V and 4 from J; bases not matched to a gene: 6.

In its sample, this clone was seen a few times. The gene calls are TRBV28 and TRBJ2-3; 7 bases align to TRBD2. J gave up 4 bases and V 6 bases, and 4 bases lay outside the gene matches. The CDR3 has 13 amino acids. CDR1 is MDHEN, CDR2 SYDVKM, per germline. CDR3 nucleotides: TGTGCCAGCAGGGGGGGGATGGCAGATACGCAGTATTTT. It codes for CASRGGMADTQYF.

The V gene is TRBV7-6, the J gene TRBJ1-1; no clear D. V gave up 4 bases and J gave up 1 base, with 1 base separating them. CDR3 size: 11 residues. The V gene's germline CDR1 is SGHVS and CDR2 FNYEAQ. For the CDR3, the DNA is TGTGCCAGCAGCTCGAACACTGAAGCTTTCTTT. This gives the protein CASSSNTEAFF.

The chain recombines TRBV4-2 with TRBJ2-1, with D perhaps matching TRBD2 (6 bases). The CDR3 extends over 17 amino acids. The ends were cut back, 4 bases at V and 3 bases at J, with 19 bases in the middle. Germline CDR1 is LGHNA and CDR2 is YNFKEQ. CDR3 DNA sequence: TGTGCCAGCAGCCTCCTAGCGTGGGGAGCTAACTACAATGAGCAGTTCTTC. Residues: CASSLLAWGANYNEQFF.

A few counts support this clone. A much larger clone differs from this one at a single base, so this may be a read error. The V gene is TRBV6-1, the J gene TRBJ2-5; D not certain. Trimming took 6 bases from V and 5 from J, leaving 7 bases between them. This CDR3 spans 11 amino acids. Germline V gene sequence: CDR1 MNHNS, CDR2 SASEGT. Written as DNA, the CDR3 is TGTGCCAGCAGCCCCCAGGAGACCCAGTACTTC. This codes for CASSPQETQYF.

This chain joins TRBV6-5 and TRBJ1-6; D is ambiguous. The CDR3 is 13 residues long. V lost 5 bases, J lost 13 bases, and 15 bases lay in between. Germline V gives CDR1 MNHEY, CDR2 SVGAGI. The CDR3 region is CASSEAPSGPLHF. Here the CDR3 DNA reads TGTGCCAGCAGTGAAGCGCCCTCGGGCCCCCTCCACTTT.

V usage is TRBV30 and J usage is TRBJ1-1; possibly TRBD1 for D (5 bases). Trimming left V 0 bases short and J 1 base short, with 15 bases between. Per the germline V gene, CDR1 is GTSNPN and CDR2 is SVGIG (reference sequence). The CDR3 spans 16 residues. CDR3 sequence reads: CAWSVWFGGRNTEAFF. CDR3 DNA: TGTGCCTGGAGTGTATGGTTTGGGGGAAGGAACACTGAAGCTTTCTTT.

This clone showed up just a few times. The chain carries TRBV4-1 and TRBJ1-4; D remains unclear. This CDR3 is built from 13 residues. Germline lookup yields CDR1 MGHRA and CDR2 YSYEKL. V lost 8 bases and J lost 0, with 7 bases in between. The CDR3 nucleotides are TGCGCCAGCCAATGGGCAACTAATGAAAAACTGTTTTTT. This encodes CASQWATNEKLFF.

This clone showed up just a few times. This sequence joins TRBV15 and TRBJ2-1; TRBD1 agrees at 8 bases. CDR1 LNHNV and CDR2 YYDKDF come from the germline V gene (reference sequence). This CDR3 comprises 15 residues. J was trimmed by 2 bases and V by 3 bases; bases with no gene match: 3. CDR3 in DNA: TGTGCCACCAGCAGCGGGACAGGACCCTACAATGAGCAGTTCTTC. This sequence encodes CATSSGTGPYNEQFF.

The J gene is TRBJ2-1, the V gene TRBV7-2, with TRBD2 matching 8 bases. The CDR3 consists of 16 residues. Looked up from germline, CDR1 is SGHTA and CDR2 is FQGNSA. Germline trimming cut 4 bases from V and 3 bases from J; bases unmatched to any gene: 8. This CDR3 is CASSSAPGTSYNEQFF. The CDR3 nucleotides are TGTGCCAGCAGCTCTGCCCCCGGGACTAGCTACAATGAGCAGTTCTTC.

This clone was picked up a small number of times. The chain recombines TRBV27 with TRBJ1-3; possibly TRBD1 for D (5 bases). The germline V and J ends were trimmed by 4 bases and 0 bases, with 10 bases remaining between them. CDR1 and CDR2 from the germline V gene are MNHEY and SMNVEV (reference sequence). The CDR3 is 15 amino acids. The CDR3 region has the DNA TGTGCCAGCAGTTCTCAGGGTGGCTCTGGAAACACCATATATTTT. This gives the protein CASSSQGGSGNTIYF.

This sequence joins TRBV10-3 and TRBJ2-2, with unresolved D. Trimming left V 0 bases short and J 2 bases short, with 7 bases between. The CDR3 contains 15 residues. CDR1 ENHRY and CDR2 SYGVKD come from the germline V gene. Here the CDR3 reads CAISESAGNTGELFF. The CDR3 coding sequence is TGTGCCATCAGTGAGTCGGCCGGAAACACCGGGGAGCTGTTTTTT.

This chain joins TRBV27 and TRBJ2-7, with 9 bases that match TRBD2. The J segment lost 7 bases and the V segment lost 4 bases, leaving 8 bases of the junction unmatched. Germline V gene data show CDR1 as MNHEY and CDR2 as SMNVEV (reference sequence). CDR3 length: 14 residues. This chain's CDR3 is CASSSREGNLEQYF. As DNA, the CDR3 is TGTGCCAGCAGTTCGCGGGAGGGGAACCTGGAGCAGTACTTC.

V usage is TRBV10-2 and J usage is TRBJ2-7; 7 bases map to TRBD1. Germline assignment: CDR1 WSHSY and CDR2 SAAADI. The CDR3 runs 14 residues. The trim removed 10 bases at V and 0 bases at J, leaving 9 bases unmatched. The CDR3 loop is CATLRTGNSYEQYF. DNA for the CDR3: TGCGCCACGTTAAGGACAGGAAACTCCTACGAGCAGTACTTC.

This clone was counted a few times. The J gene is TRBJ2-6, the V gene TRBV5-1; a weak D match, TRBD2 (6 bases). The V end lost 2 bases, the J end lost 7 bases, and 19 bases lay between the germline ends. CDR1 and CDR2 from the germline V gene are SGHRS and YFSETQ. The CDR3 length is 17 residues. The CDR3 coding sequence is TGCGCCAGCAGCTTACGACGGCCGGAGGGTTCTGCCAACGTCCTGACTTTC. This sequence encodes CASSLRRPEGSANVLTF.